A selection of T cell receptor beta chains follows, all from one sample in a study of CD8 T cells in ankylosing spondylitis. TCRdb redid the calling of the 5' RACE reads with MiXCR, one entry per CDR3 protein. The data contain under 200,000 distinct CDR3 sequences, around a tenth of them singletons. Sequenced: blood, either unsorted or a sorted T cell fraction (not recorded which). The receptors here all came from a female donor with ankylosing spondylitis or in good health (not recorded which). The CDR3 runs from the conserved cysteine through the conserved F or W. D genes are given only for firm matches. Size is stated for part of the rows, as once, few or many counts, or as a class when the clone is expanded.

V,size,D,J,DNA,CDR3
TRBV12-3/TRBV12-4,.,.,TRBJ2-1,TGTGCCAGCAGACAGGGTGCAAATGAGCAGTTCTTC,CASRQGANEQFF
TRBV12-3/TRBV12-4,few,TRBD1,TRBJ1-1,TGTGCCAGCAGTTTTCAGGGACAGGTTAACACTGAAGCTTTCTTT,CASSFQGQVNTEAFF
TRBV7-9,few,TRBD1,TRBJ1-1,TGTGCCAGCAGACCAGAGGGGGCCGCTGAAGCTTTCTTT,CASRPEGAAEAFF
TRBV9,few,TRBD1,TRBJ1-2,TGTGCCAGCAGCGTACAGGGACAGTCTAACTATGGCTACACCTTC,CASSVQGQSNYGYTF
TRBV7-9,.,.,TRBJ1-3,TGTGCCAGCAGCCCAGTGGCCGGGACCCCGGGAGATTCTGGAAACACCATATATTTT,CASSPVAGTPGDSGNTIYF
TRBV9,.,.,TRBJ1-3,TGTGCCAGCAGCACCTCCTCAGGGTCTGGAAACACCATATATTTT,CASSTSSGSGNTIYF
TRBV7-8,.,TRBD2,TRBJ2-7,TGTGCCAGCAGCGCCGGTGTGCTCGGGAGGACTAAGGGTTCCTACGAGCAGTACTTC,CASSAGVLGRTKGSYEQYF
TRBV9,few,.,TRBJ2-3,TGTGCCAGCAGCGTAGGTGTGGAGACAGATACGCAGTATTTT,CASSVGVETDTQYF
TRBV4-1,few,.,TRBJ1-2,TGCGCCAGCAGCCAAGTAGGAGAAGGCTATGGCTACACCTTC,CASSQVGEGYGYTF
TRBV28,.,.,TRBJ1-5,TGTGCCAGCAGTCCGCCCGGGGGGCATCAGCCCCAGCATTTT,CASSPPGGHQPQHF
TRBV29-1,many,.,TRBJ1-1,TGCAGCACGTACCCACTTCTCCGGAACACTGAAGCTTTCTTT,CSTYPLLRNTEAFF
TRBV6-5,.,.,TRBJ1-2,TGTGCCAGCAGGGAACGATTATATGGCTACACCTTC,CASRERLYGYTF
TRBV5-6,.,TRBD1,TRBJ2-1,TGTGCCAGCAGCCTGACAGGGGGAGGTGGGGAGCAGTTCTTC,CASSLTGGGGEQFF
TRBV29-1,.,TRBD1,TRBJ2-7,TGCAGCGTCGGGGACAGGGGAGTTGGGGAGCAGTACTTC,CSVGDRGVGEQYF
TRBV15,few,.,TRBJ2-3,TGTGCCACCAGCAGTGACAGGAAAGTAGTTCCCAAGTTGGAAGATACGCAGTATTTT,CATSSDRKVVPKLEDTQYF
TRBV4-1,.,.,TRBJ1-3,TGCGCCAGCAGCCAAGAGTGGGGAAACACCATATATTTT,CASSQEWGNTIYF